Listed here are 18 T cell receptor beta chains from one sample, sequenced in a study of T cell responses to AZD1222 COVID-19 vaccine. Libraries were prepared by immunoSEQ multiplex PCR; TCRdb keeps only in-frame clonotypes and omits some of them. The repertoire includes 110,000 or so clones, 70% to 90% of them detected once, and less than 10% sits in the top ten. Material: peripheral blood, obtained on day 0 of AZD1222 vaccination. These receptors were obtained from an adult in good health.

This clone was seen a single time. The gene calls are TRBV5-1 and TRBJ2-7, with D tentatively TRBD2 (6 bases). Germline V CDR1 and CDR2: SGHRS, YFSETQ. The CDR3 runs 16 residues. V was trimmed by 4 bases and J by 9 bases, leaving 26 bases between them. CDR3 amino acids: CASSPDPNSGTQGQYF. For the CDR3, the DNA is TGCGCCAGCAGCCCGGACCCCAACTCCGGGACTCAAGGGCAGTACTTC. The whole variable domain, remainder taken from reference TRBV5-1 and TRBJ2-7, is KAGVTQTPRYLIKTRGQQVTLSCSPISGHRSVSWYQQTPGQGLQFLFEYFSETQRNKGNFPGRFSGRQFSNSRSEMNVSTLELGDSALYLCASSPDPNSGTQGQYFGPGTRLTVT.

V usage is TRBV6-1 and J usage is TRBJ2-7; 8 nucleotides line up with TRBD1. V shed 0 bases, J shed 1 base, and the junction held 5 bases outside the gene matches. Germline CDR1 and CDR2: MNHNS and SASEGT. This CDR3 comprises 16 residues. The CDR3 sequence: CASSEATGDSSYEQYF. As DNA, the CDR3 is TGTGCCAGCAGTGAAGCGACAGGGGACAGTTCCTACGAGCAGTACTTC.

The chain joins TRBV2 to TRBJ2-5, with TRBD2 matching over 7 bases. The CDR3 is 16 residues long. Germline V lookup: CDR1 SNHLY, CDR2 FYNNEI. The junction had 17 bases not matched to a gene; V was cut back by 8 bases and J by 5 bases. CDR3 nucleotides: TGTGCCAGCCACCCGTTTCGGGGGGTTGGTGGGGAGACCCAGTACTTC. Translation: CASHPFRGVGGETQYF.

The rearrangement links TRBV28 to TRBJ1-1; no clear D. CDR1 is MDHEN, CDR2 SYDVKM, per germline. Deletions cut 10 bases from V and 5 bases from J, with 11 bases between. The CDR3 extends over 11 amino acids. The CDR3 region is CATTGFTEAFF. CDR3 sequence (DNA): TGTGCCACAACGGGTTTTACTGAAGCTTTCTTT. The complete variable domain, with remaining parts taken from reference TRBV28 and TRBJ1-1, reads DVKVTQSSRYLVKRTGEKVFLECVQDMDHENMFWYRQDPGLGLRLIYFSYDVKMKEKGDIPEGYSVSREKKERFSLILESASTNQTSMYLCATTGFTEAFFGQGTRLTVV.

This chain joins TRBV6-4 and TRBJ2-1, with D maybe TRBD2 (6 bases). V lost 6 bases and J lost 5, with 11 bases in between. The CDR3 consists of 13 residues. CDR1 MRHNA and CDR2 SNTAGT come from the germline V gene. For the CDR3, the DNA is TGTGCCAGCAGCCGGGACTCAAACAATGAGCAGTTCTTC. Translation: CASSRDSNNEQFF.

This chain connects TRBV5-1 to TRBJ2-1; 7 bases map to TRBD1. Trimming took 1 base from V and 5 from J; bases not matched to a gene: 6. The germline V gene encodes CDR1 SGHRS and CDR2 YFSETQ. This CDR3 contains 15 residues. The CDR3 sequence is CASSLTRGSNNEQFF. CDR3 in DNA: TGCGCCAGCAGCTTGACCAGGGGGTCGAACAATGAGCAGTTCTTC.

The sample holds one count of this clone. This chain joins TRBV5-1 and TRBJ2-7; tentatively, D is TRBD1 or TRBD2 (6 bases each). The CDR3 covers 17 residues. Germline assignment: CDR1 SGHRS and CDR2 YFSETQ. The ends were cut back, 0 bases at V and 3 bases at J, with 19 bases in the middle. CDR3 nucleotides: TGCGCCAGCAGCTTGGCCGGGTTTAAGGGGGGCTTCTACGAGCAGTACTTC. This translates into CASSLAGFKGGFYEQYF.

V is TRBV10-3 and J is TRBJ2-7; weak D call: TRBD1 (7 bases). Trimming left V 8 bases short and J 4 bases short, with 18 bases between. CDR1 ENHRY and CDR2 SYGVKD come from the germline V gene. The CDR3 has 14 amino acids. DNA of the CDR3: TGTGCCATCGCCGGGACAGAGGGGGGATACGAGCAGTACTTC. It is translated as CAIAGTEGGYEQYF.

The chain links TRBV7-6 to TRBJ2-7; 7 bases fit TRBD1. This CDR3 is built from 15 residues. Trimming removed 0 bases from V and 0 bases from J; junction bases left unmatched: 2. Per germline, CDR1 SGHVS and CDR2 FNYEAQ. This CDR3 reads CASSLAGTVSYEQYF. CDR3 sequence (DNA): TGTGCCAGCAGCTTAGCGGGGACAGTCTCCTACGAGCAGTACTTC.

The rearrangement uses TRBV19 and TRBJ2-7; D is possibly TRBD1 or TRBD2 (5 bases each). The germline V gene has CDR1 LNHDA and CDR2 SQIVND (reference sequence). Trimming removed 5 bases at V and 3 bases at J, with 32 bases between. This CDR3 comprises 20 residues. The CDR3 nucleotides read TGTGCCAGTAGTCCTGCCACCCCGGGACGCATAGTTATAAAGGGCTACGAGCAGTACTTC. Translation gives CASSPATPGRIVIKGYEQYF.

This clone was recorded a few times. The CDR3 loop reads CSVDQGQFF. The CDR3, as DNA: TGCAGCGTTGACCAGGGTCAATTCTTC. V is TRBV29-1 and J is TRBJ2-1; D might be TRBD1 (5 bases). Germline V gene data show CDR1 as SQVTM and CDR2 as ANQGSEA. Trimming took off 3 bases at V and 16 bases at J, with 10 bases between the two ends. This CDR3 is 9 amino acids long.

The chain is built from TRBV6-5 and TRBJ2-1, with D perhaps matching TRBD1 or TRBD2 (7 bases each). This CDR3 is built from 13 residues. From germline, CDR1 is MNHEY and CDR2 SVGAGI. The CDR3 DNA is TGTGCTCAGGGGGAGGGCTCCTACAATGAGCAGTTCTTC. Encoded protein: CAQGEGSYNEQFF.

For the CDR3, the DNA is TGTGCCAGCGGGCTCTTGTCAGGGTCCTATGGCTACACCTTC. Translating gives CASGLLSGSYGYTF. The chain employs TRBV5-6 and TRBJ1-2, with D possibly being TRBD1 (5 bases). The germline CDR1 and CDR2 sequences are SGHDT and YYEEEE. Between the trimmed V and J ends, which lost 7 bases and 4 bases, there was a span of 17 bases. CDR3 length equals 14 residues.

The CDR3 nucleotides read TGCAGCGGGCTCGCAGAGACCCAGTACTTC. Translated: CSGLAETQYF. The chain joins TRBV29-1 to TRBJ2-5, with D unclear. The ends were cut back, 7 bases at V and 4 bases at J, with 7 bases in the middle. The CDR3 sequence is 10 residues long. Germline V gives CDR1 SQVTM, CDR2 ANQGSEA.

J is TRBJ1-4 and V is TRBV4-2; D is ambiguous. Germline assignment: CDR1 LGHNA and CDR2 YNFKEQ. The V end was cut by 4 bases, the J end by 0 bases, with 9 bases between. CDR3 length equals 15 residues. The CDR3 loop reads CASSPSGPTNEKLFF. CDR3 coding DNA: TGTGCCAGCAGCCCTTCCGGGCCAACTAATGAAAAACTGTTTTTT.

The chain joins TRBV7-8 to TRBJ2-7; TRBD1 is a possible D gene (6 bases). The CDR3 consists of 13 residues. Germline V gene data show CDR1 as SGHVS and CDR2 as FQNEAQ. The ends were cut back, 1 base at V and 6 bases at J, with 10 bases in the middle. The CDR3 is CASSLVETGEQYF. The DNA of the CDR3 is TGTGCCAGCAGCTTAGTCGAGACAGGCGAGCAGTACTTC.

The gene calls are TRBV3-1 (or the pseudogene TRBV3-2) and TRBJ2-5; TRBD2 might be the D (6 bases). The ends were cut back, 4 bases at V and 4 bases at J, with 25 bases in the middle. The CDR3 runs 18 residues. CDR1 and CDR2 from the germline V gene are LGHDT and YNNKEL (reference sequence). The CDR3 nucleotides read TGTGCCAGCAGCCTTCTCCCCGGGCAGGGTGGGACTGGAGAGACCCAGTACTTC. Translation gives CASSLLPGQGGTGETQYF.

The chain joins TRBV19 to TRBJ2-6; possibly TRBD2 for D (5 bases). V was cut by 5 bases and J by 0 bases, with 20 bases left in between. Per germline, CDR1 LNHDA and CDR2 SQIVND (reference sequence). This CDR3 region has 19 residues. This CDR3 reads CASSPRGNAGDSGANVLTF. For the CDR3, the DNA is TGTGCCAGTAGTCCTCGAGGGAACGCAGGTGACTCTGGGGCCAACGTCCTGACTTTC.